Below are 28 T cell receptor beta chains sequenced from a single sample in a study of blood T cell repertoires in COVID-19. Assay: immunoSEQ multiplex PCR; the TCRdb copy retains only in-frame clones and omits some. The sample lists 150,000 to 200,000 clones, more than 65% occurring once. The sequenced sample consisted of PBMCs or T cells enriched from blood (not recorded which). The source is a man in his forties or fifties who had recovered from COVID-19.

The genes are TRBV19 and TRBJ2-1, with TRBD1 matching 8 bases. CDR3 size: 16 residues. Germline V gene lookup returns CDR1 LNHDA and CDR2 SQIVND (reference sequence). Trimming removed 9 bases from V and 5 bases from J; junction bases left unmatched: 15. CDR3 amino acids: CASDPRGRSGHNEQFF. The CDR3 nucleotides read TGTGCCAGCGATCCCAGGGGGCGGAGTGGGCACAATGAGCAGTTCTTC.

The chain uses TRBV10-1 and TRBJ1-3; D is undetermined. The germline V gene encodes CDR1 WNHNN and CDR2 SYGVQD (reference sequence). V lost 3 bases and J 0 bases, leaving 6 bases between the germline ends. The CDR3 is 14 residues long. The CDR3 reads CASSESYSGNTIYF. The CDR3 nucleotides read TGCGCCAGCAGTGAATCGTACTCTGGAAACACCATATATTTT.

The DNA for the CDR3 is TGTGCCAGCAGCACCTCCGGGAGCGAAACCTACGAGCAGTACTTC. Its protein is CASSTSGSETYEQYF. This chain joins TRBV6-5 and TRBJ2-7; D is possibly TRBD2 (6 bases). The germline V and J ends were trimmed by 6 bases and 2 bases, with 17 bases remaining between them. Germline CDR1 is MNHEY and CDR2 is SVGAGI. The CDR3 covers 15 residues.

The V gene is TRBV12-3 or TRBV12-4, the J gene TRBJ1-2; 12 bases are a match to TRBD1. The CDR3 consists of 13 residues. J gave up 8 bases and V 5 bases, and 3 bases lay outside the gene matches. CDR3 protein: CASSPGTGGGYTF. CDR3 bases: TGTGCCAGCAGTCCGGGGACAGGGGGCGGCTACACCTTC.

The V gene is TRBV3-1 (or the pseudogene TRBV3-2), the J gene TRBJ1-3, with 7 bases that match TRBD1. The trim removed 3 bases at V and 0 bases at J, leaving 5 bases unmatched. The CDR3 loop spans 16 amino acids. Germline loops: CDR1 LGHDT, CDR2 YNNKEL (reference sequence). CDR3: CASSQGQFYSGNTIYF. The CDR3 nucleotides are TGTGCCAGCAGCCAGGGACAGTTTTACTCTGGAAACACCATATATTTT.

This rearrangement joins TRBV12-5 to TRBJ2-7; 7 positions match TRBD2. Germline lookup yields CDR1 LGHNT and CDR2 FRNRAP. The J segment lost 2 bases and the V segment lost 6 bases, leaving 4 bases of the junction unmatched. The CDR3 is 13 amino acids. The CDR3 loop is CASGLGGTYEQYF. The CDR3 DNA sequence: TGTGCTAGTGGCCTGGGGGGGACCTACGAGCAGTACTTC. The full variable domain, its missing parts supplied by reference TRBV12-5 and TRBJ2-7, is DARVTQTPRHKVTEMGQEVTMRCQPILGHNTVFWYRQTMMQGLELLAYFRNRAPLDDSGMPKDRFSAEMPDATLATLKIQPSEPRDSAVYFCASGLGGTYEQYFGPGTRLTVT.

This clone was detected a few times. The chain recombines TRBV28 with TRBJ1-2; the D is unclear. Germline V CDR1 and CDR2: MDHEN, SYDVKM. The ends were cut back, 2 bases at V and 0 bases at J, with 13 bases in the middle. CDR3 length: 16 residues. CDR3 coding DNA: TGTGCCAGCAGTTTAGGAGGAGGATACGCTAACTATGGCTACACCTTC. Translating gives CASSLGGGYANYGYTF.

The chain employs TRBV20-1 and TRBJ1-2, with 7 positions matching TRBD1. Germline-derived CDR1 and CDR2 are DFQATT and SNEGSKA (reference sequence). This CDR3 is 14 amino acids long. J was trimmed by 4 bases and V by 3 bases; bases with no gene match: 8. As DNA, the CDR3 is TGCAGTGCTAGTGTCACCACAGGGGTCTATGGCTACACCTTC. This encodes CSASVTTGVYGYTF.

This chain joins TRBV19 and TRBJ1-2, with 7 bases matching TRBD1. CDR1 is LNHDA and CDR2 is SQIVND in the germline V gene (reference sequence). Trimming at V came to 3 bases and at J to 3 bases, leaving 7 bases not matched to a gene. The CDR3 sequence is 15 residues long. In nucleotides, the CDR3 is TGTGCCAGTAGTATTTTACCAGGGGGAGACTATGGCTACACCTTC. Its protein product is CASSILPGGDYGYTF.

The chain combines TRBV4-1 with TRBJ2-1, with TRBD2 matching over 11 bases. Germline CDR1 and CDR2: MGHRA and YSYEKL. Trimming removed 0 bases from V and 8 bases from J; junction bases left unmatched: 9. The CDR3 runs to 17 residues. For the CDR3, the DNA is TGCGCCAGCAGCCAAGATTCAGTCGGGACTAGCGGCTATGAGCAGTTCTTC. As protein: CASSQDSVGTSGYEQFF.

This chain uses TRBV28 with TRBJ2-7; 7 bases are a match to TRBD1. V lost 3 bases to trimming and J lost 1 base; unmatched junction nucleotides: 9. CDR1 MDHEN and CDR2 SYDVKM come from the germline V gene. CDR3 length: 16 amino acids. The CDR3 reads CASSFKGAGASYEQYF. Here the CDR3 DNA reads TGTGCCAGCAGTTTTAAGGGGGCCGGGGCGTCCTACGAGCAGTACTTC.

This clone has only one observation. V usage is TRBV19 and J usage is TRBJ1-5, with D perhaps matching TRBD1 (5 bases). This CDR3 has 13 amino acids. V lost 3 bases and J lost 7, with 10 bases in between. Germline CDR1 reads LNHDA; CDR2 reads SQIVND (reference sequence). CDR3 DNA sequence: TGTGCCAGTAGTATTCCAGGGCGGCAGCCCCAGCATTTT. Its protein product is CASSIPGRQPQHF.

The rearrangement uses TRBV10-1 and TRBJ2-7; possible D gene TRBD2, 5 bases. The germline gives CDR1 WNHNN, CDR2 SYGVQD (reference sequence). The V end lost 3 bases, the J end lost 7 bases, and 16 bases lay between the germline ends. This CDR3 spans 14 amino acids. The CDR3 region is CASSEESAVEEQYF. The CDR3 nucleotides are TGCGCCAGCAGTGAAGAATCAGCGGTTGAAGAGCAGTACTTC.

The chain combines TRBV6-5 with TRBJ1-5; 9 nucleotides match TRBD1. There are 14 residues in the CDR3. The germline V gene encodes CDR1 MNHEY and CDR2 SVGAGI. With 6 bases clipped from V and 7 bases from J, the junction kept 7 bases outside the gene matches. The CDR3 DNA reads as TGTGCCAGCAGCTCCGGGACAGGGATACAGCCCCAGCATTTT. It yields the protein CASSSGTGIQPQHF.

The chain combines TRBV10-1 with TRBJ1-3; perhaps TRBD1 as D (5 bases). V was shortened by 3 bases and J by 2 bases, with 8 bases between the two germline ends. In germline, CDR1 is WNHNN, CDR2 SYGVQD (reference sequence). CDR3 length: 14 residues. The CDR3 nucleotides read TGCGCCAGCAGTGACGGGGGGGCTGGAAACACCATATATTTT. Amino acid sequence: CASSDGGAGNTIYF.

V and J are TRBV24-1 and TRBJ2-5, with 7 bases identical to TRBD1. Germline CDR1 and CDR2: KGHDR and SFDVKD. The CDR3 totals 12 residues. The junction had 3 bases not matched to a gene; V was cut back by 10 bases and J by 2 bases. The CDR3 is CATARGQETQYF. DNA of the CDR3: TGTGCCACGGCCAGGGGGCAAGAGACCCAGTACTTC.

J is TRBJ2-5 and V is TRBV11-3; D is undetermined. V lost 1 base to trimming and J lost 1 base, with 13 bases between them. The CDR3 is 16 residues long. CDR1 is SGHNT, CDR2 YENEEA, per germline. The CDR3 sequence: CASSLGGRPGQETQYF. CDR3 DNA: TGTGCCAGCAGCTTAGGCGGCCGCCCCGGCCAAGAGACCCAGTACTTC.

The chain recombines TRBV7-3 with TRBJ2-1, with TRBD2 identical over 7 bases. Germline V CDR1 and CDR2: SGHTA, FQGTGA. With 4 bases clipped from V and 9 bases from J, the junction kept 9 bases outside the gene matches. The CDR3 covers 14 residues. CDR3 in DNA: TGTGCCAGCAGCTCAGGACTAGGGCCTGGTGAGCAGTTCTTC. Translating it yields CASSSGLGPGEQFF. Variable domain in full (rest from reference TRBV7-3 and TRBJ2-1): GAGVSQTPSNKVTEKGKYVELRCDPISGHTALYWYRQSLGQGPEFLIYFQGTGAADDSGLPNDRFFAVRPEGSVSTLKIQRTERGDSAVYLCASSSGLGPGEQFFGPGTRLTVL.

V usage is TRBV5-4 and J usage is TRBJ2-1, with TRBD2 identical over 9 bases. The CDR3 is made up of 18 amino acids. The V gene end was trimmed by 4 bases and the J gene end by 0 bases; junction bases not matched to a gene: 11. Germline-derived CDR1 and CDR2 are SGHNT and YYREEE (reference sequence). CDR3 residues: CASSALGGGESSYNEQFF. Here the CDR3 DNA reads TGTGCCAGCAGCGCGTTAGGCGGGGGGGAGAGCTCCTACAATGAGCAGTTCTTC.

V is TRBV28 and J is TRBJ1-1, with D unresolved. The germline V gene has CDR1 MDHEN and CDR2 SYDVKM. Trimming stripped 5 bases from V and 4 bases from J, with 11 bases between. This CDR3 region has 13 residues. The CDR3 reads CASSPFRSTEAFF. The CDR3 DNA sequence: TGTGCCAGCAGTCCCTTTAGGAGCACTGAAGCTTTCTTT.

This rearrangement joins TRBV18 to TRBJ2-7; D is possibly TRBD2 (7 bases). Trimming shortened V by 2 bases and J by 6 bases, and 14 bases separated the two germline ends. Germline CDR1 and CDR2: KGHSH and LQKENI. The CDR3 loop spans 14 amino acids. The CDR3 reads CASSPLAGEGEQYF. The DNA for the CDR3 is TGTGCCAGCTCACCATTAGCAGGGGAGGGCGAGCAGTACTTC. The full variable domain, rest sourced from reference TRBV18 and TRBJ2-7, is NAGVMQNPRHLVRRRGQEARLRCSPMKGHSHVYWYRQLPEEGLKFMVYLQKENIIDESGMPKERFSAEFPKEGPSILRIQQVVRGDSAAYFCASSPLAGEGEQYFGPGTRLTVT.

This chain's CDR3 is CATSTATGGMDEQYF. The DNA for the CDR3 is TGTGCCACCAGCACAGCGACAGGGGGAATGGACGAGCAGTACTTC. This rearrangement joins TRBV15 to TRBJ2-7; 9 nucleotides line up with TRBD1. V was pared by 4 bases and J by 5 bases, with 9 bases of the junction left unmatched. Germline V CDR1 and CDR2: LNHNV, YYDKDF (reference sequence). The CDR3 extends over 15 amino acids.

The rearrangement links TRBV24-1 to TRBJ2-2, with TRBD1 identical over 9 bases. V shed 8 bases, J shed 4 bases, and the junction held 7 bases outside the gene matches. In germline, CDR1 is KGHDR, CDR2 SFDVKD. The CDR3 runs to 15 residues. CDR3 residues: CATTTGGRGTGELFF. The CDR3 DNA reads as TGTGCCACCACAACAGGGGGCCGAGGCACCGGGGAGCTGTTTTTT.

The gene calls are TRBV6-5 and TRBJ1-6; 9 nucleotides match TRBD1. The CDR3 runs 15 residues. Germline CDR1 MNHEY, CDR2 SVGAGI. The V and J ends lost 4 bases and 11 bases, in that order; junction bases with no gene match: 9. CDR3 in DNA: TGTGCCAGCAGTTCCGGGACAGGGCTATCGGCACCCCTCCACTTT. Its protein product is CASSSGTGLSAPLHF.

The chain joins TRBV28 to TRBJ1-1, with a possible D match to TRBD1 (6 bases). Germline lookup yields CDR1 MDHEN and CDR2 SYDVKM. V lost 3 bases to trimming and J lost 2 bases, with 13 bases between them. The CDR3 runs to 15 residues. The CDR3 DNA reads as TGTGCCAGCAGTTTTCCAGGGGTCGTAAACACTGAAGCTTTCTTT. Its protein product is CASSFPGVVNTEAFF.

The rearrangement links TRBV27 to TRBJ1-5, with D tentatively TRBD1 (5 bases). Looked up from germline, CDR1 is MNHEY and CDR2 is SMNVEV (reference sequence). V gave up 1 base and J gave up 4 bases, with 8 bases separating them. The CDR3 sequence is 14 residues long. The CDR3 is CASSLWSGNQPQHF. CDR3 nucleotides: TGTGCCAGCAGTTTATGGTCAGGGAATCAGCCCCAGCATTTT.

The CDR3 here is CASSEVLAGSSEQFF. The CDR3, as DNA: TGTGCCAGCAGTGAAGTCCTAGCGGGGTCATCTGAGCAGTTCTTC. This chain uses TRBV2 with TRBJ2-1, with 9 bases matching TRBD2. From germline, CDR1 is SNHLY and CDR2 FYNNEI. CDR3 size: 15 residues. V dropped 1 base and J dropped 9; count of bases not matched to a gene: 7.

This sequence joins TRBV30 and TRBJ2-1, with 12 nucleotides matching TRBD2. The CDR3 loop spans 14 amino acids. J was trimmed by 9 bases and V by 7 bases; bases with no gene match: 10. Germline-derived CDR1 and CDR2 are GTSNPN and SVGIG (reference sequence). CDR3 residues: CASRLAGANPEQFF. The CDR3 DNA follows: TGTGCCTCCAGACTAGCGGGGGCTAACCCTGAGCAGTTCTTC.